Listed here are 27 T cell receptor beta chains from one sample, sequenced in a study of blood T cells in healthy people across ages. Together with a sample-barcoded 5' primer, a J-beta primer mix was included in a second PCR lasting about 7 to 12 cycles. TCRdb reprocessed the 5' RACE reads via MiXCR and lists one record per CDR3 protein. This table has 1.5 million to 2 million distinct CDR3 sequences, around 40% appearing once. Material for sequencing was blood. Receptor source: a human donor in good health.

Concerning this clonotype: At one end, the junction sequence differs from germline, possibly due to a read error. The chain couples TRBV5-1 to TRBJ2-5; D not certain. The J call may be incorrect, as the DNA end agrees better with TRBJ2-7. This CDR3 contains 15 residues. Germline V gene data show CDR1 as SGHRS and CDR2 as YFSETQ. The CDR3, as DNA: TGCGCCGGCAGCCTCCAGGACGGTCTCGGGTACGAGCAGTACTTC. Its protein is CAGSLQDGLGYEQYF.

The chain's CDR3 is CSVRGGPGTQYF. Written as DNA, the CDR3 is TGCAGCGTTCGTGGGGGGCCAGGGACCCAGTACTTC. The chain employs TRBV29-1 and TRBJ2-7, with D possibly being TRBD1 or TRBD2 (6 bases each). Matching the DNA end better, TRBJ2-5 makes the J call doubtful. CDR1 is SQVTM and CDR2 is ANQGSEA in the germline V gene. This CDR3 contains 12 residues.

The chain links TRBV11-1 to TRBJ2-1; possible D gene TRBD1, 6 bases. Trimming cost V 5 bases and J 9 bases, with 11 bases left between them. CDR1 and CDR2 from the germline V gene are SGHAT and FQDESV (reference sequence). The CDR3 has 12 residues. CDR3 sequence: CASSQGYLEQFF. The CDR3 DNA follows: TGTGCCAGCAGCCAGGGGTATCTTGAGCAGTTCTTC.

The V gene is TRBV7-2, the J gene TRBJ2-7; a weak D match, TRBD2 (6 bases). CDR1 and CDR2 (germline): SGHTA, FQGNSA. V lost 1 base to trimming and J lost 7 bases, with 11 bases between them. The CDR3 is 13 residues long. The CDR3 nucleotides read TGTGCCAGCAGCTTAGGGCAGGCGGGAGAGCAGTACTTC. This gives the protein CASSLGQAGEQYF.

This clonotype was detected only a few times. V is TRBV20-1 and J is TRBJ2-4; D ambiguous. V was pared by 3 bases and J by 7 bases, with 7 bases between. Germline CDR1 is DFQATT and CDR2 is SNEGSKA (reference sequence). The CDR3 is made up of 11 amino acids. The CDR3 loop reads CSASSSNIQYF. Here the CDR3 DNA reads TGCAGTGCTAGTTCATCGAACATTCAGTACTTC.

This clonotype was seen a few times. J is TRBJ2-3 and V is TRBV29-1; D ambiguous. Germline assignment: CDR1 SQVTM and CDR2 ANQGSEA. The CDR3 runs 14 residues. The V end was cut by 3 bases, the J end by 1 base, with 11 bases between. The CDR3 spells CSVDVPVGTDTQYF. In DNA form, the CDR3 reads TGCAGCGTTGATGTCCCAGTGGGCACAGATACGCAGTATTTT.

The genes are TRBV20-1 and TRBJ2-7; no definite D call. Germline V gene sequence: CDR1 DFQATT, CDR2 SNEGSKA (reference sequence). V gave up 1 base and J gave up 3 bases, with 7 bases separating them. The CDR3 loop spans 12 amino acids. CDR3 loop: CSARGLGYEQYF. The CDR3 DNA sequence: TGCAGTGCTAGAGGCCTGGGCTACGAGCAGTACTTC.

This clonotype was counted a few times. This chain uses TRBV29-1 with TRBJ2-5; tentative D call: TRBD1 (6 bases). Germline CDR1 reads SQVTM; CDR2 reads ANQGSEA. The CDR3 length is 12 residues. V lost 7 bases to trimming and J lost 2 bases, with 11 bases between them. Here the CDR3 reads CSAVGHQETQYF. The CDR3 coding sequence is TGCAGCGCTGTGGGACATCAAGAGACCCAGTACTTC.

The chain has TRBV6-2 or TRBV6-3 and TRBJ2-7, with 10 bases lining up with TRBD2. Trimming cost V 7 bases and J 4 bases; bases outside gene matches: 13. The CDR3 spans 16 residues. CDR1 is MNHEY and CDR2 is SVGEGT in the germline V gene. The CDR3 coding sequence is TGTGCCAGCAACCCACCGCCTCTAGCGGGGGTTTACGAGCAGTACTTC. It specifies CASNPPPLAGVYEQYF.

V gene TRBV28 combines with J gene TRBJ2-2; D call uncertain. CDR1 is MDHEN, CDR2 SYDVKM, per germline. The length of the CDR3 is 11 residues. V gave up 11 bases and J gave up 4 bases, with 8 bases separating them. The CDR3 loop is CAHTSTGELFF. The DNA for the CDR3 is TGTGCCCACACCTCCACCGGGGAGCTGTTTTTT.

This clonotype was seen a handful of times. In DNA, the CDR3 is TGCGCCAGCAGCTTGGCCGGGACAGCCCCGCGGGAGCAGTACTTC. Protein sequence: CASSLAGTAPREQYF. The chain recombines TRBV5-1 with TRBJ2-7, with 7 positions matching TRBD1. The CDR3 is made up of 15 amino acids. After removal of 0 bases from V and 7 bases from J, the junction contained 10 bases not matched to a gene. CDR1 is SGHRS and CDR2 is YFSETQ in the germline V gene.

V usage is TRBV20-1 and J usage is TRBJ1-5; tentatively, D is TRBD1 (5 bases). Trimming cost V 0 bases and J 2 bases, with 14 bases left between them. Germline CDR1 and CDR2: DFQATT and SNEGSKA (reference sequence). The CDR3 covers 16 residues. CDR3 protein: CSARDGRGVGNQPQHF. CDR3 bases: TGCAGTGCTAGAGATGGTCGGGGGGTAGGCAATCAGCCCCAGCATTTT.

This clonotype has ten or more counts. V is TRBV24-1 and J is TRBJ2-1, with 7 bases identical to TRBD1. The CDR3 has 14 amino acids. V shed 4 bases and J 7 bases; nucleotides not matched to a gene: 6. CDR1 KGHDR and CDR2 SFDVKD come from the germline V gene. Here the CDR3 DNA reads TGTGCCACCAGTGACTCCTTGACAGGGAATGAGCAGTTCTTC. It translates to CATSDSLTGNEQFF.

A few counts support this clonotype. V gene TRBV14 combines with J gene TRBJ2-6; D is uncertain. The CDR3 extends over 16 amino acids. Germline CDR1 and CDR2: SGHDN and FVKESK. Between the trimmed V and J ends, which lost 1 base and 0 bases, there was a span of 7 bases. CDR3 residues: CASSQVLFSGANVLTF. Here the CDR3 DNA reads TGTGCCAGCAGCCAAGTTCTGTTCTCTGGGGCCAACGTCCTGACTTTC.

This clonotype appeared a few times. This rearrangement joins TRBV4-3 to TRBJ2-3; D is possibly TRBD2 (6 bases). CDR1 and CDR2 from the germline V gene are LGHNA and YSLEER. This CDR3 has 15 amino acids. The germline V and J ends were trimmed by 1 base and 4 bases, with 12 bases remaining between them. The CDR3 DNA reads as TGCGCCAGCAGCCAAGTTGTCAGGGAGGCAGATACGCAGTATTTT. Translating gives CASSQVVREADTQYF.

The chain combines TRBV6-5 with TRBJ2-7; D gene uncertain. Germline-derived CDR1 and CDR2 are MNHEY and SVGAGI. Trimming stripped 0 bases from V and 7 bases from J, with 13 bases between. The length of the CDR3 is 14 residues. The DNA for the CDR3 is TGTGCCAGCAGTTACTCGATGTTACGGAGAGAGCAGTACTTC. Protein sequence: CASSYSMLRREQYF.

V gene TRBV20-1 combines with J gene TRBJ2-5; 7 positions match TRBD1. Gene TRBJ2-7 matches the end of the DNA better, so the J call may be wrong. The CDR3 runs to 11 residues. CDR1 is DFQATT and CDR2 is SNEGSKA in the germline V gene (reference sequence). The CDR3 DNA reads TGCAGTCCCCGCCAGGGGGACGAGCAGTACTTC. Amino acids: CSPRQGDEQYF.

This chain joins TRBV12-3 or TRBV12-4 and TRBJ1-5; D may be TRBD1 (5 bases). Trimming took off 6 bases at V and 11 bases at J, with 20 bases between the two ends. The CDR3 is 14 residues long. CDR3 amino acids: CASSRTRYQETQHF. The CDR3 DNA reads TGTGCCAGCAGCCGGACACGATACCAAGAGACCCAGCATTTT.

The CDR3 sequence: CASSYDGGGYKQYF. The CDR3 DNA reads as TGTGCCAGCAGTTACGACGGGGGAGGCTACAAGCAGTACTTC. The chain has TRBV6-6 and TRBJ2-4; D is perhaps TRBD2 (6 bases). V lost 2 bases to trimming and J lost 13 bases, with 18 bases between them. The V gene's germline CDR1 is MNHNY and CDR2 SVGAGI (reference sequence). This CDR3 spans 14 amino acids.

This clonotype was recorded a few times. The V gene is TRBV28, the J gene TRBJ2-3; D perhaps matches TRBD2 (8 bases). Trimming stripped 7 bases from V and 0 bases from J, with 17 bases between. Germline lookup yields CDR1 MDHEN and CDR2 SYDVKM. The CDR3 runs to 16 residues. The CDR3 region is CASTGGDSLSTDTQYF. The CDR3 coding sequence is TGTGCCAGCACCGGGGGGGACAGTCTCAGCACAGATACGCAGTATTTT.

The chain couples TRBV9 to TRBJ1-1; unclear D gene. CDR3 size: 16 residues. Trimming took off 3 bases at V and 4 bases at J, with 19 bases between the two ends. Per the germline V gene, CDR1 is SGDLS and CDR2 is YYNGEE. This CDR3 is CASSADALGLGTEAFF. CDR3 DNA: TGTGCCAGCAGCGCCGATGCCTTAGGGCTGGGCACTGAAGCTTTCTTT. Looking up the rest from reference TRBV9 and TRBJ1-1 gives the full variable domain: DSGVTQTPKHLITATGQRVTLRCSPRSGDLSVYWYQQSLDQGLQFLIQYYNGEERAKGNILERFSAQQFPDLHSELNLSSLELGDSALYFCASSADALGLGTEAFFGQGTRLTVV.

This clonotype was seen more than once but under ten times. This chain connects TRBV20-1 to TRBJ1-2, with D tentatively TRBD1 (5 bases). The CDR3 sequence is 11 residues long. Germline V gene sequence: CDR1 DFQATT, CDR2 SNEGSKA (reference sequence). Trimming removed 5 bases from V and 5 bases from J, with 9 bases in between. The CDR3 reads CSARTIYGYTF. The CDR3 DNA is TGCAGTGCTCGGACAATATATGGCTACACCTTC.

This clonotype was counted a few times. The V call is TRBV2, the J call TRBJ2-3, with D possibly called TRBD1 or TRBD2 (5 bases each). V was cut by 6 bases and J by 4 bases, with 17 bases left in between. CDR1 and CDR2 (germline): SNHLY, FYNNEI. CDR3 length: 15 amino acids. The CDR3 DNA follows: TGTGCCAGCAGCTCAGACAGTGCGGGTCCAGATACGCAGTATTTT. The encoded protein is CASSSDSAGPDTQYF.

The chain recombines TRBV28 with TRBJ2-1; a possible D gene is TRBD2 (7 bases). Germline lookup yields CDR1 MDHEN and CDR2 SYDVKM. The V end was cut by 6 bases, the J end by 4 bases, with 16 bases between. CDR3 length equals 15 residues. CDR3 protein: CASSTGGGNYNEQFF. The DNA for the CDR3 is TGTGCCAGCAGCACTGGGGGGGGCAATTACAATGAGCAGTTCTTC. The variable domain in full, completed from reference TRBV28 and TRBJ2-1, reads DVKVTQSSRYLVKRTGEKVFLECVQDMDHENMFWYRQDPGLGLRLIYFSYDVKMKEKGDIPEGYSVSREKKERFSLILESASTNQTSMYLCASSTGGGNYNEQFFGPGTRLTVL.

About this clonotype: A much larger clone is a single base away; this may be a read error. The gene calls are TRBV12-3 or TRBV12-4 and TRBJ1-2; the D gene is possibly TRBD1 (5 bases). The CDR3 runs 14 residues. This CDR3 reads CASSLGAGIYDYTF. CDR3 DNA: TGTGCCAGCAGTTTAGGGGCAGGGATCTATGACTACACCTTC.

The gene calls are TRBV6-1 and TRBJ2-6; D gene uncertain. The CDR3 spans 16 residues. Germline V lookup: CDR1 MNHNS, CDR2 SASEGT. The V and J ends lost 1 base and 2 bases respectively, with 9 bases between them. CDR3 protein: CASSEEVVAGANVLTF. CDR3 bases: TGTGCCAGCAGTGAAGAAGTCGTTGCTGGGGCCAACGTCCTGACTTTC.

With respect to this clonotype: An end of the junction does not agree with germline; a read error may underlie this. This chain connects TRBV7-2 to TRBJ1-2; 7 nucleotides align to TRBD1. Germline CDR1 SGHTA, CDR2 FQGNSA. The CDR3 is 15 amino acids. The CDR3 region is CASSSGQRGGYGHTF. In nucleotides, the CDR3 is TGTGCCAGCAGCTCCGGGCAGAGAGGGGGCTATGGCCACACCTTC.